These 22 T cell receptor beta chains were sequenced from one sample in a study of cytomegalovirus exposure and HLA in healthy donors. PCR involved 60 Vbeta and 13 Jbeta primers. The data were produced by immunoSEQ multiplex PCR, yet TCRdb's version contains in-frame clones alone and is incomplete. The sample has 65,000 to 85,000 clones, roughly 9.1% seen once; the top ten hold roughly a quarter. The sequenced material came from PBMCs. These receptors were obtained from a man aged 60 to 69 in good health and CMV-seropositive.

The DNA for the CDR3 is TGTGCCAGCAGTTTACCAGGATCAGCCAAAAACATTCAGTACTTC. This sequence encodes CASSLPGSAKNIQYF. The chain couples TRBV28 to TRBJ2-4; D is unresolved. Germline V gives CDR1 MDHEN, CDR2 SYDVKM. This CDR3 region has 15 residues. The V end was cut by 2 bases, the J end by 0 bases, with 8 bases between. Full variable domain (missing parts from reference TRBV28 and TRBJ2-4): DVKVTQSSRYLVKRTGEKVFLECVQDMDHENMFWYRQDPGLGLRLIYFSYDVKMKEKGDIPEGYSVSREKKERFSLILESASTNQTSMYLCASSLPGSAKNIQYFGAGTRLSVL.

This chain links TRBV6-5 with TRBJ2-7; 12 bases are shared with TRBD1. The CDR3 has 15 amino acids. The junction had 3 bases not matched to a gene; V was cut back by 0 bases and J by 6 bases. Per germline, CDR1 MNHEY and CDR2 SVGAGI. The CDR3, as DNA: TGTGCCAGCAGTTACTCCGGGACAGGGGGCGTCGAGCAGTACTTC. This encodes CASSYSGTGGVEQYF.

The chain is built from TRBV5-1 and TRBJ2-7; 10 positions match TRBD1. The ends lost 0 bases at V and 5 bases at J; junction bases unmatched: 5. Germline lookup yields CDR1 SGHRS and CDR2 YFSETQ. The CDR3 sequence is 15 residues long. The CDR3 loop reads CASSLGDRGGDEQYF. The CDR3 DNA is TGCGCCAGCAGCTTGGGGGACAGGGGAGGAGACGAGCAGTACTTC.

The rearrangement joins TRBV5-4 to TRBJ2-5, with 8 bases identical to TRBD2. Germline V gene lookup returns CDR1 SGHNT and CDR2 YYREEE (reference sequence). The CDR3 totals 14 residues. With V trimmed by 3 bases and J by 5 bases, 6 bases remained unmatched. The CDR3 sequence: CASSSGLAGETQYF. The CDR3 DNA reads as TGTGCCAGCAGCTCTGGACTAGCTGGGGAGACCCAGTACTTC. Full variable domain (missing parts from reference TRBV5-4 and TRBJ2-5): ETGVTQSPTHLIKTRGQQVTLRCSSQSGHNTVSWYQQALGQGPQFIFQYYREEENGRGNFPPRFSGLQFPNYSSELNVNALELDDSALYLCASSSGLAGETQYFGPGTRLLVL.

The sample holds a few counts of this clone. The V and J genes are TRBV5-1 and TRBJ2-3, with D maybe TRBD2 (6 bases). The CDR3 has 15 amino acids. Trimming cost V 6 bases and J 5 bases, with 19 bases left between them. CDR1 is SGHRS and CDR2 is YFSETQ in the germline V gene. The CDR3 region has the DNA TGCGCCAGCACCCGAGAGGGGCTAGCGAGAGATACGCAGTATTTT. Translating it yields CASTREGLARDTQYF.

The chain employs TRBV27 and TRBJ2-5; D remains ambiguous. The DNA end is more similar to TRBJ2-7, so the J call may be wrong. The germline gives CDR1 MNHEY, CDR2 SMNVEV (reference sequence). This CDR3 has 14 residues. CDR3 sequence (DNA): TGTGCCAGCAGTTCCTTTTCTCTTTCCTACGAGCAGTACTTC. Its translation: CASSSFSLSYEQYF.

In this sample, this clone turned up a few times. CDR3 nucleotides: TGTGCTAGTGCCCGGGGAGTCTCTGGAAACACCATATATTTT. This codes for CASARGVSGNTIYF. This chain links TRBV12-5 with TRBJ1-3; no reliable D call. V shed 7 bases and J shed 0 bases, with 10 bases lying between them. There are 14 residues in the CDR3. Looked up from germline, CDR1 is LGHNT and CDR2 is FRNRAP.

This chain joins TRBV5-4 and TRBJ2-5; 9 bases agree with TRBD1. V lost 4 bases, J lost 3 bases, and 7 bases stayed unmatched. CDR1 and CDR2 from the germline V gene are SGHNT and YYREEE (reference sequence). This CDR3 comprises 15 residues. CDR3 loop: CASSAGTGFKETQYF. CDR3 sequence (DNA): TGTGCCAGCAGCGCCGGGACAGGGTTTAAAGAGACCCAGTACTTC.

A few counts support this clone. The rearrangement links TRBV4-1 to TRBJ1-3, with D tentatively TRBD1 (6 bases). The V gene lost 0 bases and the J gene lost 0 bases, with 24 bases spanning the gap. This CDR3 is 21 amino acids long. Per germline, CDR1 MGHRA and CDR2 YSYEKL. The CDR3 sequence: CASSQEVGQRLLGLSGNTIYF. The CDR3 nucleotides read TGCGCCAGCAGCCAAGAAGTAGGACAGCGACTATTGGGCCTCTCTGGAAACACCATATATTTT.

This clone has a handful of counts. V is TRBV9 and J is TRBJ1-2, with D possibly matching TRBD1 (6 bases). Deletions cut 4 bases from V and 3 bases from J, with 16 bases between. The CDR3 sequence is 15 residues long. From germline, CDR1 is SGDLS and CDR2 YYNGEE. CDR3 DNA: TGTGCCAGCAGCACAAACCGAAGGACAGACTATGGCTACACCTTC. Translation: CASSTNRRTDYGYTF.

On this clone itself: At one boundary the junction diverges from the germline segment, which might be a read error. The chain couples TRBV27 to TRBJ2-3, with D uncertain. The CDR3 length is 13 residues. Per the germline V gene, CDR1 is MNHEY and CDR2 is SMNVEV (reference sequence). The CDR3 DNA is TGTGCCAGGAGTTATATCCACACAGATATGCAGTATTTT. It is translated as CARSYIHTDMQYF.

The J gene is TRBJ1-2, the V gene TRBV19; 8 bases fit TRBD1. The CDR3 runs to 15 residues. Losses at the gene ends were 6 bases for V and 3 bases for J; bases not matched to a gene: 9. CDR1 LNHDA and CDR2 SQIVND come from the germline V gene (reference sequence). CDR3 nucleotide sequence: TGTGCCAGTAGATCGGACAGGGCGTATGACTATGGCTACACCTTC. This translates into CASRSDRAYDYGYTF.

V usage is TRBV23-1 and J usage is TRBJ2-1; D gene ambiguous. TRBV23-1 counts as an open reading frame of uncertain function. V lost 8 bases and J lost 1, with 21 bases in between. The CDR3 has 17 residues. CDR3 DNA: TGCGCCAGCGGCCTGACCCGAACAGATGTGTCCTACAATGAGCAGTTCTTC. Protein sequence: CASGLTRTDVSYNEQFF.

This clone was found a few times. The chain is built from TRBV7-2 and TRBJ2-2, with D possibly matching TRBD1 (5 bases). The germline V gene encodes CDR1 SGHTA and CDR2 FQGNSA. V gave up 3 bases and J gave up 4 bases, with 6 bases separating them. The CDR3 spans 13 residues. This CDR3 is CASSFQGTGELFF. The CDR3 nucleotides are TGTGCCAGCAGCTTCCAGGGCACCGGGGAGCTGTTTTTT.

This clone appeared a few times. The chain has TRBV6-1 and TRBJ2-2, with D perhaps matching TRBD1 (7 bases). Germline V gives CDR1 MNHNS, CDR2 SASEGT. V was cut by 0 bases and J by 8 bases, with 13 bases left in between. The CDR3 sequence is 15 residues long. The CDR3 nucleotides read TGTGCCAGCAGTGAAGCGCAGGGGGGCATTGGGGAGCTGTTTTTT. Translating gives CASSEAQGGIGELFF.

This clone was detected a few times. This sequence joins TRBV5-4 and TRBJ2-1; D may be TRBD2 (6 bases). Germline V gene lookup returns CDR1 SGHNT and CDR2 YYREEE (reference sequence). Trimming removed 4 bases at V and 8 bases at J, with 22 bases between. The length of the CDR3 is 16 residues. This CDR3 reads CASSPLSGRGAYEQFF. DNA of the CDR3: TGTGCCAGCAGCCCGTTAAGCGGGCGGGGCGCGTATGAGCAGTTCTTC.

The chain has TRBV2 and TRBJ2-1, with D perhaps TRBD1 (6 bases). Trimming stripped 2 bases from V and 4 bases from J, with 12 bases between. Germline CDR1 SNHLY, CDR2 FYNNEI. The CDR3 loop spans 15 amino acids. The chain's CDR3 is CASSENRATYNEQFF. In nucleotides, the CDR3 is TGTGCCAGCAGTGAAAACAGGGCAACTTACAATGAGCAGTTCTTC.

This clone was seen a few times. The chain is built from TRBV6-5 and TRBJ2-2; 10 bases fit TRBD1. Trimming cost V 6 bases and J 5 bases; bases outside gene matches: 9. Germline V CDR1 and CDR2: MNHEY, SVGAGI. The CDR3 is made up of 16 amino acids. CDR3 nucleotides: TGTGCCAGCAGCTACCCGGGACAGGGGATTACCGGGGAGCTGTTTTTT. Its protein product is CASSYPGQGITGELFF.

The chain employs TRBV4-1 and TRBJ2-7, with 7 positions matching TRBD2. The CDR3 runs 16 residues. Trimming took 0 bases from V and 5 from J; bases not matched to a gene: 10. Germline V lookup: CDR1 MGHRA, CDR2 YSYEKL. The CDR3 loop is CASSQEDGGGPDEQYF. The CDR3 DNA reads as TGCGCCAGCAGCCAAGAAGACGGGGGAGGGCCCGACGAGCAGTACTTC.

CDR3 sequence: CASRTTLDTQYF. In DNA, the CDR3 is TGTGCCAGCAGGACTACTCTAGATACGCAGTATTTT. This rearrangement joins TRBV7-9 to TRBJ2-3, with a weak D call TRBD2 (5 bases). Trimming pared 6 bases from V and 5 bases from J, leaving 9 bases between. The CDR3 has 12 residues. Germline CDR1 is SEHNR and CDR2 is FQNEAQ (reference sequence).

The genes are TRBV10-2 and TRBJ2-2, with D perhaps matching TRBD2 (6 bases). V was pared by 6 bases and J by 4 bases, with 15 bases between. The CDR3 extends over 15 amino acids. Per germline, CDR1 WSHSY and CDR2 SAAADI. The DNA of the CDR3 is TGCGCCAGCAGCGGGACTCCGTCCCCCACCGGGGAGCTGTTTTTT. Protein product: CASSGTPSPTGELFF.

This clone was seen more than once but under ten times. The V gene is TRBV5-1, the J gene TRBJ2-5; maybe TRBD1 (6 bases). This CDR3 is 15 amino acids long. The germline gives CDR1 SGHRS, CDR2 YFSETQ. V was trimmed by 0 bases and J by 5 bases, leaving 14 bases between them. The CDR3 reads CASSLVAGVSETQYF. The DNA for the CDR3 is TGCGCCAGCAGCTTGGTTGCAGGGGTAAGCGAGACCCAGTACTTC.